The clone carrying this T cell receptor (beta chain) is a singleton in its sample. This study enrolled people aged about 18 to 90 from about two dozen US geographic areas. Participants reported their clinical history, and cohort assignment relied on those reports. Germline V gene lookup returns CDR1 SEHNR and CDR2 FQNEAQ (reference sequence). V was pared by 7 bases and J by 8 bases, with 7 bases of the junction left unmatched. This CDR3 has 13 amino acids. The sample originates from a study of blood T cell repertoires in COVID-19. Study-wide background: From T cells, B-cell-depleted T cells, or PBMCs came the material, which was cDNA or gDNA.

Using immunoSEQ multiplex PCR, the repertoire was profiled, and TCRdb retains in-frame clones only, with some absent. The sample holds nearly 200,000 clones, about 86% seen once. This receptor was taken from a man aged 40-49 years who had recovered from COVID-19. The chain has TRBV7-9 and TRBJ1-2; 10 positions agree with TRBD1. Sequencing was carried out using PBMCs or T cells enriched from blood (not recorded which). CDR3 sequence: CASTVGQGVGYTF. The DNA of the CDR3 is TGTGCCAGCACCGTAGGACAGGGGGTAGGCTACACCTTC.